Shown below are 26 T cell receptor beta chains from a single sample sequenced in a study of T cell repertoires in cytomegalovirus infection (dated by TCRdb to the late 2010s). Sample treatment or condition, as interpreted from the label and publication: in vitro stimulation with specific CMV peptide epitopes to enrich CMV-specific T cells. Sequencing was carried out with an Illumina HiSeq 1500. Using fastp at Q25 and MiXCR, TCRdb reprocessed the public reads and kept productive beta chains. A single entry per CDR3 protein holds the most common genes and DNA from its merged rows. Recorded for this sample are about 900,000 distinct CDR3 sequences; around 29% of them occurred a single time. Around 15% of the sample goes to the ten largest clones. These receptors' antigens are unknown. Sample: cultured CD8+ T cells from PBMCs, taken from culture after CMV antigen stimulation. The receptor source for this set is a human donor in good health (CMV status not recorded). Some clones in this sample may be carry-over from other donors' samples.

This clonotype appeared many times. The chain recombines TRBV12-3 or TRBV12-4 with TRBJ2-7; D not resolved. V lost 6 bases to trimming and J lost 7 bases, with 13 bases between them. This CDR3 spans 12 amino acids. Written as DNA, the CDR3 is TGTGCCAGCAGCCTCAGTTACAGAGAGCAGTACTTC. Its protein is CASSLSYREQYF.

This clonotype was counted between two and nine times. The chain is built from TRBV28 and TRBJ2-7, with TRBD1 matching 8 bases. The CDR3 length is 15 residues. V lost 6 bases and J lost 5; bases outside the gene matches: 12. Looked up from germline, CDR1 is MDHEN and CDR2 is SYDVKM. The CDR3 region is CASSRPGQVVDEQYV. For the CDR3, the DNA is TGTGCCAGCAGCAGACCGGGACAGGTGGTCGACGAGCAGTACGTC.

This chain connects TRBV5-1 to TRBJ1-1; the match to TRBD1 covers 12 bases. The V gene's germline CDR1 is SGHRS and CDR2 YFSETQ. The V gene end was trimmed by 4 bases and the J gene end by 3 bases; junction bases not matched to a gene: 7. The CDR3 has 16 residues. The CDR3: CASSHPGQGADTEAFF. In nucleotides, the CDR3 is TGCGCCAGCAGCCACCCGGGACAGGGGGCAGACACTGAAGCTTTCTTT.

V is TRBV29-1 and J is TRBJ1-3, with a possible D match to TRBD1 (5 bases). The CDR3 runs 13 residues. The germline gives CDR1 SQVTM, CDR2 ANQGSEA. V was trimmed by 4 bases and J by 3 bases, leaving 10 bases between them. CDR3 sequence (DNA): TGCAGCGTTGTCTGGGACGTTGGAAACACCATATATTTT. Translation: CSVVWDVGNTIYF.

This clonotype was recorded a few times. The chain joins TRBV5-6 to TRBJ2-6, with D uncertain. Germline loops: CDR1 SGHDT, CDR2 YYEEEE. The CDR3 extends over 18 amino acids. The V end lost 0 bases, the J end lost 0 bases, and 13 bases lay between the germline ends. CDR3 DNA sequence: TGTGCCAGCAGCTTGGAAGTTCCGGGTTTCTCTGGGGCCAACGTCCTGACTTTC. This sequence encodes CASSLEVPGFSGANVLTF.

The J gene is TRBJ2-5, the V gene TRBV6-5, with 12 bases aligning to TRBD2. Germline V lookup: CDR1 MNHEY, CDR2 SVGAGI. Losses at the gene ends were 7 bases for V and 1 base for J; bases not matched to a gene: 7. This CDR3 is 16 amino acids long. As DNA, the CDR3 is TGTGCCAGCACCCTGATGACTAGCGGGGGCCAAGAGACCCAGTACTTC. Translation gives CASTLMTSGGQETQYF.

This clonotype was detected a few times. The chain uses TRBV27 and TRBJ1-2, with TRBD1 identical over 7 bases. V lost 3 bases, J lost 7 bases, and 14 bases stayed unmatched. The CDR3 spans 16 residues. The germline V gene has CDR1 MNHEY and CDR2 SMNVEV (reference sequence). DNA of the CDR3: TGTGCCAGCAGTTTGATACAGGGGAATTGGGCTACTGGCTACACCTTC. It codes for CASSLIQGNWATGYTF.

V gene TRBV6-1 combines with J gene TRBJ2-3, with 9 nucleotides matching TRBD1. This CDR3 contains 14 residues. In germline, CDR1 is MNHNS, CDR2 SASEGT. J gave up 4 bases and V 11 bases, and 10 bases lay outside the gene matches. DNA of the CDR3: TGTGCCGGCTCCGGGACAGGGAGCCCAGATACGCAGTATTTT. Translation: CAGSGTGSPDTQYF.

In its sample, this clonotype was seen a few times. The chain recombines TRBV7-9 with TRBJ1-1; 7 positions agree with TRBD1. Germline values: CDR1 SEHNR, CDR2 FQNEAQ (reference sequence). The V segment lost 2 bases and the J segment 6 bases; nucleotides outside the gene matches: 12. The CDR3 covers 16 residues. The CDR3 is CASSLTLRQGVAEAFF. DNA of the CDR3: TGTGCCAGCAGCTTAACGCTTCGACAGGGTGTCGCTGAAGCTTTCTTT.

The gene calls are TRBV19 and TRBJ1-2; D might be TRBD1 (6 bases). Germline CDR1 and CDR2: LNHDA and SQIVND (reference sequence). The CDR3 consists of 14 residues. V was clipped by 4 bases and J by 3 bases, with 12 bases between them. CDR3 amino acids: CASSKWDTYYGYTF. In nucleotides, the CDR3 is TGTGCCAGTAGTAAATGGGACACCTACTATGGCTACACCTTC.

The chain employs TRBV27 and TRBJ2-1; the match to TRBD2 covers 8 bases. This CDR3 has 15 amino acids. CDR1 and CDR2 from the germline V gene are MNHEY and SMNVEV (reference sequence). The V gene end was trimmed by 7 bases and the J gene end by 2 bases; junction bases not matched to a gene: 7. CDR3 bases: TGTGCCAGCAAATCTCCGGGACTAGCCTACAATGAGCAGTTCTTC. It specifies CASKSPGLAYNEQFF.

This clonotype was counted between two and nine times. The V gene is TRBV5-6, the J gene TRBJ2-7; 10 bases align to TRBD2. J was trimmed by 7 bases and V by 1 base; bases with no gene match: 14. This CDR3 region has 17 residues. Germline V CDR1 and CDR2: SGHDT, YYEEEE. The CDR3 DNA is TGTGCCAGCAGCTTGAGTGTCCTAGCGGGAGTCAGATGGGAGCAGTACGTC. This codes for CASSLSVLAGVRWEQYV.

This clonotype was recorded many times. The rearrangement uses TRBV7-6 and TRBJ2-1; 7 positions match TRBD2. Trimming cost V 5 bases and J 10 bases; bases outside gene matches: 8. CDR3 size: 13 residues. CDR1 and CDR2 (germline): SGHVS, FNYEAQ. The CDR3 nucleotides are TGTGCCAGCAGCCGAGGGGAGGGCCCCGAGCAGTTCTTC. It codes for CASSRGEGPEQFF. Using reference TRBV7-6 and TRBJ2-1 for the parts outside the CDR3, the full variable domain is GAGVSQSPRYKVTKRGQDVALRCDPISGHVSLYWYRQALGQGPEFLTYFNYEAQQDKSGLPNDRFSAERPEGSISTLTIQRTEQRDSAMYRCASSRGEGPEQFFGPGTRLTVL.

The rearrangement joins TRBV19 to TRBJ2-2; 9 nucleotides line up with TRBD1. Per the germline V gene, CDR1 is LNHDA and CDR2 is SQIVND (reference sequence). The CDR3 loop spans 16 amino acids. V was clipped by 6 bases and J by 5 bases; unmatched bases: 10. As DNA, the CDR3 is TGTGCCAGTAGGTCCCCCGGACAGGGGTTGACCGGGGAGCTGTTTTTT. Translation gives CASRSPGQGLTGELFF.

This clonotype turned up a few times. The rearrangement uses TRBV7-2 and TRBJ2-1, with TRBD2 identical over 9 bases. The length of the CDR3 is 16 residues. J lost 8 bases, V lost 5 bases, and 13 bases had no gene match. Germline assignment: CDR1 SGHTA and CDR2 FQGNSA. CDR3 residues: CASSLNGGGAVDEQFF. CDR3 DNA sequence: TGTGCCAGCAGCCTAAACGGCGGGGGGGCCGTCGATGAGCAGTTCTTC.

The J gene is TRBJ1-4, the V gene TRBV6-8; no clear D. The V end lost 2 bases, the J end lost 0 bases, and 10 bases lay between the germline ends. CDR3 length: 16 residues. The germline V gene has CDR1 MNHGY and CDR2 SAAAGT. The CDR3 sequence: CASSYQNEATNEKLFF. The CDR3 nucleotides read TGTGCCAGCAGTTACCAGAACGAAGCAACTAATGAAAAACTGTTTTTT.

CDR3 protein: CASSKASYEQYF. The DNA of the CDR3 is TGTGCCAGCTCAAAGGCTTCCTACGAGCAGTACTTC. V usage is TRBV18 and J usage is TRBJ2-7; the D is unclear. CDR1 is KGHSH and CDR2 is LQKENI in the germline V gene. Trimming took 5 bases from V and 1 from J, leaving 6 bases between them. This CDR3 spans 12 amino acids.

This chain joins TRBV7-9 and TRBJ1-2; D possibly corresponds to TRBD1 (5 bases). The CDR3 sequence is 15 residues long. CDR1 and CDR2 from the germline V gene are SEHNR and FQNEAQ (reference sequence). V was trimmed by 5 bases and J by 6 bases, leaving 19 bases between them. The DNA for the CDR3 is TGTGCCAGCAGCATAGACCCGGGGGTGTATAATGGCTACACCTTC. Translating it yields CASSIDPGVYNGYTF.

This clonotype was recorded a few times. The J gene is TRBJ1-6, the V gene TRBV5-1, with D uncertain. V lost 1 base, J lost 6 bases, and 14 bases lay in between. Germline values: CDR1 SGHRS, CDR2 YFSETQ. This CDR3 spans 16 amino acids. The CDR3 loop reads CASSLHTVGPNSPLHF. The CDR3 DNA reads TGCGCCAGCAGCTTGCATACGGTAGGGCCTAATTCACCCCTCCACTTT.

This clonotype was picked up many times. V gene TRBV7-9 combines with J gene TRBJ1-1; D is possibly TRBD1 (6 bases). The V gene lost 2 bases and the J gene lost 6 bases, with 19 bases spanning the gap. CDR1 is SEHNR, CDR2 FQNEAQ, per germline (reference sequence). This CDR3 has 16 residues. The CDR3 region has the DNA TGTGCCAGCAGCTTAACCCATCGGGGGCGGGGTTCTGAAGCTTTCTTT. This encodes CASSLTHRGRGSEAFF.

This clonotype has at least ten counts. The chain joins TRBV28 to TRBJ1-2; D is unclear. Deletions cut 7 bases from V and 4 bases from J, with 16 bases between. Germline loops: CDR1 MDHEN, CDR2 SYDVKM. The CDR3 runs 14 residues. The CDR3 is CASTGLGSPYGYTF. The CDR3 region has the DNA TGTGCCAGCACTGGACTCGGCAGTCCCTATGGCTACACCTTC.

This clonotype was recorded a few times. This chain uses TRBV5-1 with TRBJ2-2; TRBD1 matches at 7 bases. Trimming took 3 bases from V and 1 from J; bases not matched to a gene: 3. Germline CDR1 is SGHRS and CDR2 is YFSETQ. CDR3 length equals 15 residues. CDR3 protein: CASSSDRLNTGELFF. CDR3 nucleotide sequence: TGCGCCAGCAGCTCGGACAGGTTGAACACCGGGGAGCTGTTTTTT.

This clonotype was counted a few times. CDR3 bases: TGTGCCAGTAGTAGGGATGTCACTGAAGCTTTCTTT. Its protein is CASSRDVTEAFF. The rearrangement links TRBV19 to TRBJ1-1, with no clear D. With 4 bases removed from V and 4 bases from J, the gap between germline ends came to 7 bases. In germline, CDR1 is LNHDA, CDR2 SQIVND (reference sequence). There are 12 residues in the CDR3.

This clonotype was counted many times. The CDR3 DNA follows: TGTGCCAGCAGTTCCCGGGCCAATGAGCAGTTCTTC. Protein: CASSSRANEQFF. The chain uses TRBV6-2 or TRBV6-3 and TRBJ2-1; D gene ambiguous. The ends were cut back, 4 bases at V and 6 bases at J, with 7 bases in the middle. The CDR3 covers 12 residues. Germline V gives CDR1 MNHEY, CDR2 SVGEGT.

This clonotype was counted only a few times. The chain has TRBV29-1 and TRBJ2-1, with D uncertain. Germline V CDR1 and CDR2: SQVTM, ANQGSEA. This CDR3 comprises 13 residues. Trimming removed 4 bases at V and 2 bases at J, with 9 bases between. For the CDR3, the DNA is TGCAGCGTTGCGGGCAGTCCCTACAATGAGCAGTTCTTC. Encoded protein: CSVAGSPYNEQFF.

This chain connects TRBV19 to TRBJ2-7; D not resolved. The CDR3 loop spans 14 amino acids. The germline V and J ends were trimmed by 5 bases and 3 bases, with 14 bases remaining between them. Germline V gene sequence: CDR1 LNHDA, CDR2 SQIVND (reference sequence). Here the CDR3 DNA reads TGTGCCAGTAGTCCAAAAAACCAGCTCTACGAGCAGTACTTC. Protein sequence: CASSPKNQLYEQYF.